This T cell receptor beta chain was identified during a study of blood T cell repertoires in COVID-19. As for the study in general: Sites in the United States, Italy and Spain provided acute and convalescent COVID-19 samples. Sources were T cells, B-cell-depleted T cells, or PBMCs; the material itself was cDNA or gDNA.

The CDR3 length is 18 residues. Germline V CDR1 and CDR2: MGHDK, SYGVNS. With V trimmed by 2 bases and J by 0 bases, 10 bases remained unmatched. Original data processing: Quantification of nucleated cells was approximated via reference gene primer amplification. Assay: immunoSEQ multiplex PCR; the TCRdb copy retains only in-frame clones and omits some. D and trimming come from the DNA, and the V and J calls and clone size come from that table. The data show about 210,000 clones, approximately 78% seen once. The sequenced material came from peripheral blood. The sequence came from a woman aged 40 to 55 with acute or convalescent COVID-19. The chain links TRBV25-1 to TRBJ1-1; 9 bases match TRBD1. The CDR3 DNA reads TGTGCCAGCAGTGAAGCCCGGAACAGGGGGCACATGAACACTGAAGCTTTCTTT. Translated, it gives CASSEARNRGHMNTEAFF.